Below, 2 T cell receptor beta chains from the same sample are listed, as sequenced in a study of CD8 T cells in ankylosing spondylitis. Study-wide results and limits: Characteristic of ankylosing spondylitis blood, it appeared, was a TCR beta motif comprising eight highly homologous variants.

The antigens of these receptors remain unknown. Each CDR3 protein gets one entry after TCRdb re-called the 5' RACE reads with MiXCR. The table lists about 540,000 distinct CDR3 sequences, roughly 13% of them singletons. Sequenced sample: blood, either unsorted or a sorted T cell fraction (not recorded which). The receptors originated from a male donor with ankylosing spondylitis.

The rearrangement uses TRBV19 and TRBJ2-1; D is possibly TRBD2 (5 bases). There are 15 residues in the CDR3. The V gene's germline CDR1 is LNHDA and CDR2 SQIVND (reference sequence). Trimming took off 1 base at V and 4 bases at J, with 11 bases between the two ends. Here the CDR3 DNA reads TGTGCCAGTAGTATAGCCGTACTAGAATACAATGAGCAGTTCTTC. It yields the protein CASSIAVLEYNEQFF.

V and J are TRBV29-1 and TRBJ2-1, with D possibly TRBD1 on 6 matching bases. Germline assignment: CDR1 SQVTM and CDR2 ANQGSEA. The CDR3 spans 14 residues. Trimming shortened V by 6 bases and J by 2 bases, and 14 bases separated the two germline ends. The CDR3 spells CSVAGTNTYNEQFF. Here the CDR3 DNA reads TGCAGCGTGGCCGGGACAAACACCTACAATGAGCAGTTCTTC.